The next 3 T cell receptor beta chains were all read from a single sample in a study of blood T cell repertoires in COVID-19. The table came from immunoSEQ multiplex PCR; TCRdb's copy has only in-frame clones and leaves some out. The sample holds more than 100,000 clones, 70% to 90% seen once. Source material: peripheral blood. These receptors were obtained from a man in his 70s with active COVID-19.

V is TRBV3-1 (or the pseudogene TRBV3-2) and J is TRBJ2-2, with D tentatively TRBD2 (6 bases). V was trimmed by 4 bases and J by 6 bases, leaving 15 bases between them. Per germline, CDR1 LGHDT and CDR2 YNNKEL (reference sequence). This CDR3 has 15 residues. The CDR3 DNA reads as TGTGCCAGCAGCCCGAGGTTGCGGGACGCCGGGGAGCTGTTTTTT. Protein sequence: CASSPRLRDAGELFF.

CDR3 amino acids: CASSSHTGGETQYF. The CDR3 DNA reads as TGCGCCAGCAGTTCACACACGGGGGGAGAGACCCAGTACTTC. This sequence joins TRBV5-1 and TRBJ2-5; 7 nucleotides match TRBD2. With 5 bases clipped from V and 4 bases from J, the junction kept 8 bases outside the gene matches. The CDR3 spans 14 residues. Germline CDR1 SGHRS, CDR2 YFSETQ.

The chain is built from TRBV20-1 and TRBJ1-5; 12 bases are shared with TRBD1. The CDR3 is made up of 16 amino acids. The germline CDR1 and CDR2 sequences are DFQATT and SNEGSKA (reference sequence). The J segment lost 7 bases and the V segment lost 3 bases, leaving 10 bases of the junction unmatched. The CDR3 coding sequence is TGCAGTGCTAGTTTTGGGGACAGGGGGCTGCAACAGCCCCAGCATTTT. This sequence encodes CSASFGDRGLQQPQHF.